The present entry profiles one T cell receptor (beta chain) with its context. This sample is drawn from a study of CD8+CD57+ T cells in acquired aplastic anemia. TCR beta VDJ and CDR3 profiling used genomic DNA as template. TCRdb itself ran the reads through MiXCR, one entry per CDR3 protein. The sample carries about 58,000 distinct CDR3 sequences, approximately 54% recorded once. Patients who underwent sequencing had shown CD8+CD57+ cell expansion by flow cytometry. The sequence was collected from a human donor with aplastic anemia. Sample: sorted CD4+, CD8+, or CD8+CD57+ T cells (not recorded which) from PBMCs.

Here the CDR3 DNA reads TGTGCCACGCAGGAAAATCAGCCCCAGCATTTT. This gives the protein CATQENQPQHF. The rearrangement joins TRBV10-3 to TRBJ1-5; D remains ambiguous. Germline V gene lookup returns CDR1 ENHRY and CDR2 SYGVKD. V was cut by 10 bases and J by 4 bases, with 8 bases left in between. The length of the CDR3 is 11 residues.